This is a list of T cell receptor beta chains from one sample in a study of shared clonotypes between healthy human individuals. Clones were read by immunoSEQ multiplex PCR, and TCRdb kept only the in-frame ones, dropping some. Here the sample spans fewer than 2.5 million clones, 93% being singletons. The material sequenced was naive CD4+ T cells from PBMCs. All receptors come from a man younger than 35 in good health. Some clones in this sample may be carry-over from other donors' samples. Each CDR3 is given with its conserved first and last residue. A D gene is named only where the DNA matches it firmly. Rows may omit the clone size; those that give it use once, few, many or a size class.

clone_size	v_call	d_call	j_call	cdr3_nt	cdr3_aa
once	TRBV7-8	TRBD2	TRBJ2-5	TGTGCCAGCATCCAACTTTCTAGCGGTGCACAAGAGACCCAGTACTTC	CASIQLSSGAQETQYF
-	TRBV25-1	-	TRBJ2-3	TGTGCCAGCAGTGATCTTACACTTAGCAGCACAGATACGCAGTATTTT	CASSDLTLSSTDTQYF
-	TRBV25-1	TRBD1	TRBJ1-1	TGTGCCAGCAGCCCCCGACAGGGTGGAAGGGCTTTCTTT	CASSPRQGGRAFF
-	TRBV29-1	TRBD2	TRBJ2-7	TGCAGCGTTCAACCGGGAGGCTCCTACGAGCAGTACTTC	CSVQPGGSYEQYF
-	TRBV4-1	TRBD1	TRBJ1-2	TGCGCCAGCAGCCGAGAGAAGGGCGGACAGGGGGCCCATGGCTACACCTTC	CASSREKGGQGAHGYTF
-	TRBV28	TRBD1	TRBJ2-7	TGTGCCAGCAGTTTATTAAGAACAGGGGCCTACGAGCAGTACTTC	CASSLLRTGAYEQYF
-	TRBV5-5	-	TRBJ2-7	TGTGCCAGCAGCTCTCGCGTCCGAATAGGGACACACCGGGGCGAGCAGTACTTC	CASSSRVRIGTHRGEQYF
-	TRBV18	TRBD1	TRBJ2-7	TGTGCCAGCTCACCACGGAATCAGGGGGCCTCCGAGCAGTACTTC	CASSPRNQGASEQYF
-	TRBV28	-	TRBJ2-1	TGTGCCAGCGATCGGGGATCTCCATATGAGCAGTTCTTC	CASDRGSPYEQFF
-	TRBV4-1	-	TRBJ1-5	TGCGCCAGCAGCCAAGAGGGAGAAGGGGCAGCCGGCAGGCCCCAGCATTTT	CASSQEGEGAAGRPQHF
-	TRBV6-5	-	TRBJ2-7	TGTGCCAGCAGTTACTCAGCGGTTAGCTCCTACGAGCAGTACTTC	CASSYSAVSSYEQYF
-	TRBV18	TRBD2	TRBJ2-3	TGTGCCAGCTCACCAAGACTAGCGGGGTACACAGATACGCAGTATTTT	CASSPRLAGYTDTQYF
-	TRBV7-6	-	TRBJ2-5	TGTGCCAGCAACCACGTGCGCGAGGAGACCCAGTACTTC	CASNHVREETQYF
few	TRBV7-2	-	TRBJ1-1	TGTGCCAGCAGCTTAGAAGGGTCGGGGGCTTTCTTT	CASSLEGSGAFF
-	TRBV6-6	-	TRBJ2-7	TGTGCCAGCAGTTACTCGTGGGGGACCTACGAGCAGTACTTC	CASSYSWGTYEQYF
-	TRBV28	-	TRBJ2-3	TGTGCCAGCAGTTTAAGGGGCCAGAGCACAGATACGCAGTATTTT	CASSLRGQSTDTQYF
-	TRBV2	-	TRBJ1-5	TGTGCCAGCAGTGAAACTACTGATAGCAATCAGCCCCAGCATTTT	CASSETTDSNQPQHF
-	TRBV20-1	-	TRBJ2-1	TGCAGTGCTAGGGTGGGGACTGAGCAGTTCTTC	CSARVGTEQFF
-	TRBV5-4	TRBD1	TRBJ2-5	TGTGCCAGCAGCTTGGATTGGGACAGCCAAGAGACCCAGTACTTC	CASSLDWDSQETQYF
-	TRBV14	-	TRBJ2-7	TGTGCCAGCAGCCAAGATCAAGGAGGGGGCCACCCCATTACCTACGAGCAGTACTTC	CASSQDQGGGHPITYEQYF
-	TRBV5-5	-	TRBJ2-1	TGTGCCAGCAGCTTATCCCTCTGGGCAGGGAACAATGAGCAGTTCTTC	CASSLSLWAGNNEQFF
-	TRBV28	-	TRBJ1-1	TGTGCCAGCGGACCAGGAGGCACTGAAGCTTTCTTT	CASGPGGTEAFF
-	TRBV6-1	TRBD2	TRBJ2-2	TGTGCCAGCAGTGTAGGACTAGCGACAGGCGGGGAGCTGTTTTTT	CASSVGLATGGELFF
once	TRBV18	TRBD1	TRBJ1-2	TGTGCCAGCTCATCGGGACAGCCTAACTATGGCTACACCTTC	CASSSGQPNYGYTF
-	TRBV15	TRBD1	TRBJ1-2	TGTGCCACCAGCAGATTAAAACAGGGGACGGAGGATGGCTACACCTTC	CATSRLKQGTEDGYTF
-	TRBV15	TRBD2	TRBJ2-7	TGTGCCACCAGCAGAGATCGGCTAGCGGCCTACGAGCAGTACTTC	CATSRDRLAAYEQYF
-	TRBV7-3	-	TRBJ2-7	TGTGCCAGCAGCTTAAGGGCAGGGGACGGGACCTACGAGCAGTACTTC	CASSLRAGDGTYEQYF
-	TRBV18	TRBD2	TRBJ2-7	TGTGCCAGCTCACTAGGACTAGCGGGACGGTACGAGCAGTACTTC	CASSLGLAGRYEQYF
-	TRBV5-4	TRBD2	TRBJ2-7	TGTGCCAGCAGTTCAGGACTAGCGGGGCTATACGAGCAGTACTTC	CASSSGLAGLYEQYF
-	TRBV9	TRBD1	TRBJ2-1	TGTGCCAGCAGCGTAGGACAGGGTCTCAATGAGCAGTTCTTC	CASSVGQGLNEQFF
-	TRBV10-3	-	TRBJ2-3	TGTGCCACCTCCCGACGGGACAGCACAGATACGCAGTATTTT	CATSRRDSTDTQYF
-	TRBV5-1	-	TRBJ2-5	TGCGCCAGCAGCCCAGGACGCGCGGGGTCCGGGGAGACCCAGTACTTC	CASSPGRAGSGETQYF
-	TRBV18	-	TRBJ2-1	TGTGCCAGCTCACCCCTCCCCCCTTCCTACAATGAGCAGTTCTTC	CASSPLPPSYNEQFF
-	TRBV7-3	-	TRBJ2-5	TGTGCCAGCAGCTTAACCTGGCAAGAGACCCAGTACTTC	CASSLTWQETQYF
-	TRBV6-1	TRBD1	TRBJ1-5	TGTGCCAGCAGTGCCAACAGGGGAGATTATAGCAATCAGCCCCAGCATTTT	CASSANRGDYSNQPQHF
-	TRBV7-2	-	TRBJ1-1	TGTGCCAGCAGCTTACAGGGCACGAACACTGAAGCTTTCTTT	CASSLQGTNTEAFF
-	TRBV29-1	TRBD1	TRBJ2-1	TGCAGCACGGAGACAGGGGAGAGTTACAATGAGCAGTTCTTC	CSTETGESYNEQFF
-	TRBV28	-	TRBJ1-2	TGTGCCAGCAGTTTAGGAGGGGCGTCAAGCTATGGCTACACCTTC	CASSLGGASSYGYTF
-	TRBV5-4	-	TRBJ2-7	TGTGCCAGCAGCAGGGGGCGGGGGTCCGGGAACGAGCAGTACTTC	CASSRGRGSGNEQYF
-	TRBV4-1	TRBD1	TRBJ1-1	TGCGCCAGCAGCCAAGGCCCCCCCGGACAGGGGGGCACTGAAGCTTTCTTT	CASSQGPPGQGGTEAFF
-	TRBV28	TRBD2	TRBJ2-1	TGTGCCAGCAGACTAGCGGGACGTTCGGATGAGCAGTTCTTC	CASRLAGRSDEQFF
-	TRBV28	-	TRBJ1-4	TGTGCCAGCAAACTAGAGAGGGCCGCCGGAGGGCTGTTTTTT	CASKLERAAGGLFF
-	TRBV13	-	TRBJ2-4	TGTGCCAGCAGCTTAGTAGCCATAGCCAAAAACATTCAGTACTTC	CASSLVAIAKNIQYF
-	TRBV9	TRBD2	TRBJ2-1	TGTGCCAGCAGCGCGCTAGCGGGGTCCTACAATGAGCAGTTCTTC	CASSALAGSYNEQFF
-	TRBV18	TRBD2	TRBJ2-2	TGTGCCAGCTCACGGTCCATAAGCGGGAGTCGTGACGGGGAGCTGTTTTTT	CASSRSISGSRDGELFF
-	TRBV28	-	TRBJ1-2	TGTGCCAGCCTTACAACCGGTGTATACTATGGCTACACCTTC	CASLTTGVYYGYTF